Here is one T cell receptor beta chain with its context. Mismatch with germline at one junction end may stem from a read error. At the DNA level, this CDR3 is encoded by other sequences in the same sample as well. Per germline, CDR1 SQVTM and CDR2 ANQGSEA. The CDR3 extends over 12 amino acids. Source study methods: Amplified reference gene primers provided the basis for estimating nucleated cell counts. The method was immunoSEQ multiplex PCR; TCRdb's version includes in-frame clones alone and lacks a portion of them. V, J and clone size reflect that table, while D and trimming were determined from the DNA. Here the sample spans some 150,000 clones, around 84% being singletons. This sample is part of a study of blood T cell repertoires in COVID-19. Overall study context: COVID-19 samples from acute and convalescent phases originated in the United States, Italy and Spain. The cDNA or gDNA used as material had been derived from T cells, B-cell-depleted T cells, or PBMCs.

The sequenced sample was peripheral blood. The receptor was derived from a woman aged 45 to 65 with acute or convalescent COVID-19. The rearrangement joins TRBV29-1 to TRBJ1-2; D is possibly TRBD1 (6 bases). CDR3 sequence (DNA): TGCAGCGTGGAAGGGGGGGGCTATGGCTACACCTTC. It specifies CSVEGGGYGYTF. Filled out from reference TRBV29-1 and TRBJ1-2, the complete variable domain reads SAVISQKPSRDICQRGTSLTIQCQVDSQVTMMFWYRQQPGQSLTLIATANQGSEATYESGFVIDKFPISRPNLTFSTLTVSNMSPEDSSIYLCSVEGGGYGYTFGSGTRLTVV.